This T cell receptor (beta chain) emerged from a study of blood T cell repertoires in COVID-19. Per the study methods: Reference gene primers were amplified, and this amplification served to estimate nucleated cell counts. Data came from immunoSEQ multiplex PCR; TCRdb stores just in-frame clones and leaves some out. V and J calls and clone size are as listed in that table; D and trimming were resolved from the DNA. The sample consists of 100,000 to 150,000 clones, 75% to 85% of them appearing once. Trimming pared 5 bases from V and 3 bases from J, leaving 13 bases between. CDR3 size: 14 residues. Germline CDR1 SGHRS, CDR2 YFSETQ.

The rearrangement links TRBV5-1 to TRBJ2-3; TRBD2 is a possible D gene (6 bases). The source material was peripheral blood. This receptor was taken from a woman between 50 and 59 years old with acute or convalescent COVID-19. In DNA form, the CDR3 reads TGCGCCAGCAGTAACGGGAGCCCAACAGATACGCAGTATTTT. Its translation is CASSNGSPTDTQYF.